These 25 T cell receptor beta chains came from one sample sequenced in a study of T cells expressing NK-cell markers. TCRdb reanalyzed the 5' RACE reads, giving one entry per CDR3 protein sequence and no DNA. This sample's clone table lists 250,000 or so distinct CDR3 sequences. The specimen was blood T cells: a sorted CD56 or NKG2C T cell subset, CD4+ or CD8+ T cells, or bulk PBMC T cells (not recorded which). The receptor set was obtained from a woman aged 18-70 years in good health.

This chain joins TRBV18 and TRBJ2-2; as DNA is missing, the TRBD2 call by TCRdb cannot be tested. CDR1 is KGHSH and CDR2 is LQKENI in the germline V gene. This CDR3 has 14 amino acids. This CDR3 is CASTRWDSSGELFF.

This chain's CDR3 is CASSAQGGGYTF. The rearrangement joins TRBV9 to TRBJ1-2; the TRBD1 assignment by TCRdb is unverifiable without DNA. The germline V gene has CDR1 SGDLS and CDR2 YYNGEE. This CDR3 is built from 12 residues.

The chain combines TRBV5-1 with TRBJ2-1; TCRdb lists TRBD2, though no DNA is available to test this call. The CDR3 extends over 15 amino acids. CDR1 is SGHRS and CDR2 is YFSETQ in the germline V gene. The CDR3 protein is CASSSDRALYNEQFF.

The genes are TRBV10-3 and TRBJ2-5; TCRdb proposes TRBD2, but this gene call is untestable without DNA. Germline V gene sequence: CDR1 ENHRY, CDR2 SYGVKD. This CDR3 has 14 residues. This CDR3 reads CAIGTSGGAETQYF.

The chain joins TRBV24-1 to TRBJ2-1; TCRdb's D call, TRBD1, is unchecked because there is no DNA. CDR3 length: 15 amino acids. CDR1 KGHDR and CDR2 SFDVKD come from the germline V gene. The CDR3 loop is CATSDPSTGSGEQFF.

CDR3 sequence: CSAIQGGADTQYF. The chain is built from TRBV20-1 and TRBJ2-3; TCRdb's D call of TRBD1 is untestable without DNA. This CDR3 comprises 13 residues. The germline V gene has CDR1 DFQATT and CDR2 SNEGSKA (reference sequence).

CDR3 amino acids: CASSLIRGQGVTEAFF. The V and J genes are TRBV7-2 and TRBJ1-1; TCRdb indicates TRBD1, and absent DNA this call remains unverified. This CDR3 spans 16 amino acids. Germline V gene data show CDR1 as SGHTA and CDR2 as FQGNSA. Filled out from reference TRBV7-2 and TRBJ1-1, the complete variable domain reads GAGVSQSPSNKVTEKGKDVELRCDPISGHTALYWYRQSLGQGLEFLIYFQGNSAPDKSGLPSDRFSAERTGGSVSTLTIQRTQQEDSAVYLCASSLIRGQGVTEAFFGQGTRLTVV.

The chain links TRBV5-6 to TRBJ2-4; TCRdb indicates TRBD2, and absent DNA this call remains unverified. The CDR3 covers 17 residues. Germline CDR1 and CDR2: SGHDT and YYEEEE. CDR3 region: CASSWTSGGKAKNIQYF.

The chain uses TRBV4-3 and TRBJ2-2; TCRdb names TRBD1, which stays unverified in the absence of DNA. Germline V gives CDR1 LGHNA, CDR2 YSLEER. The CDR3 sequence is 14 residues long. The CDR3 sequence is CASRNRVPSGELFF.

The J gene is TRBJ2-1, the V gene TRBV20-1; the D gene TCRdb calls, TRBD1, cannot be checked with no DNA. The germline V gene has CDR1 DFQATT and CDR2 SNEGSKA (reference sequence). CDR3 length: 14 residues. CDR3 region: CSAGGAGPYNEQFF.

The rearrangement uses TRBV6-1 and TRBJ2-3; TCRdb indicates TRBD1, and absent DNA this call remains unverified. CDR1 and CDR2 from the germline V gene are MNHNS and SASEGT. CDR3 length equals 14 residues. The CDR3 sequence is CASSPDRVLDTQYF.

V usage is TRBV6-1 and J usage is TRBJ1-3; TCRdb calls TRBD1, which cannot be checked without DNA. Germline V gene sequence: CDR1 MNHNS, CDR2 SASEGT. CDR3 size: 15 residues. Here the CDR3 reads CASSKGASNGNTIYF.

The chain has TRBV5-6 and TRBJ2-7; the TCRdb D gene call, TRBD1, has no DNA to confirm it. Germline V lookup: CDR1 SGHDT, CDR2 YYEEEE. There are 15 residues in the CDR3. CDR3 region: CASSLVGQTIYEQYF.

The CDR3 reads CSATQGAAYNSPLHF. The V and J genes are TRBV20-1 and TRBJ1-6; no DNA is available, so the TRBD1 call from TCRdb remains unchecked. The CDR3 consists of 15 residues. Per the germline V gene, CDR1 is DFQATT and CDR2 is SNEGSKA (reference sequence).

The genes are TRBV20-1 and TRBJ2-7. The germline V gene has CDR1 DFQATT and CDR2 SNEGSKA (reference sequence). The CDR3 runs 14 residues. This CDR3 reads CSARAGTPSYEQYF.

The V and J genes are TRBV27 and TRBJ1-6. The CDR3 extends over 16 amino acids. The germline CDR1 and CDR2 sequences are MNHEY and SMNVEV (reference sequence). The CDR3 region is CASSRTGSSYNSPLHF.

CDR3 amino acids: CASSPGTGRGNQPQHF. V usage is TRBV5-1 and J usage is TRBJ1-5; TCRdb proposes TRBD1, but this gene call is untestable without DNA. The CDR3 consists of 16 residues. CDR1 is SGHRS and CDR2 is YFSETQ in the germline V gene.

The chain has TRBV7-3 and TRBJ2-3. Germline V gene sequence: CDR1 SGHTA, CDR2 FQGTGA. CDR3 size: 12 residues. The chain's CDR3 is CASSPSLDTQYF.

The genes are TRBV20-1 and TRBJ2-2; TCRdb indicates TRBD2, and absent DNA this call remains unverified. Per the germline V gene, CDR1 is DFQATT and CDR2 is SNEGSKA (reference sequence). The CDR3 has 14 amino acids. The CDR3 region is CSAPGGRVTGELFF.

This CDR3 is CSGGHQETQYF. This chain links TRBV29-1 with TRBJ2-5. CDR3 size: 11 residues. Germline CDR1 SQVTM, CDR2 ANQGSEA.

The chain joins TRBV18 to TRBJ2-5; absent DNA, TCRdb's TRBD2 call cannot be checked. This CDR3 spans 15 amino acids. Per the germline V gene, CDR1 is KGHSH and CDR2 is LQKENI. The CDR3 loop is CASSPRTDSQETQYF.

The V call is TRBV12-3 or TRBV12-4, the J call TRBJ2-3. This CDR3 is built from 16 residues. CDR3 in amino acids: CASSRGVWSKADTQYF.

The chain couples TRBV28 to TRBJ2-7; TCRdb lists TRBD2, though no DNA is available to test this call. This CDR3 is 13 amino acids long. In germline, CDR1 is MDHEN, CDR2 SYDVKM. CDR3 residues: CASSLDTRGEQYF.

The chain has TRBV12-3 or TRBV12-4 and TRBJ1-2. The CDR3 runs to 13 residues. This chain's CDR3 is CASSDWGDYGYTF.

This chain joins TRBV27 and TRBJ2-7. CDR1 MNHEY and CDR2 SMNVEV come from the germline V gene (reference sequence). The CDR3 is made up of 14 amino acids. The CDR3 sequence is CASSFYRGTGEQYF.